This is a list of T cell receptor beta chains from one sample in a study of shared clonotypes between healthy human individuals. Clones were sequenced by immunoSEQ multiplex PCR, and TCRdb holds only the in-frame ones, with some missing. The table lists approximately 470,000 clones, approximately 78% of them singletons. The sequencing input was PBMCs. The receptors here all came from a middle-aged woman in good health. Some clones in this sample may be carry-over from other donors' samples. Each CDR3 is given with its conserved first and last residue. The D gene is left open where the match is weak. Rows give clone size only sometimes, using once, few, many, or a class for an expanded clone.

TRBD1	13	-	TRBV30	TRBJ2-7	TGTGCCGGGCTAAGACAGGGGGCCTACGAGCAGTACTTC	CAGLRQGAYEQYF
TRBD1	16	-	TRBV5-1	TRBJ2-6	TGCGCCAGCATCACAGGGGTGGCGTCTGGGGCCAACGTCCTGACTTTC	CASITGVASGANVLTF
-	15	-	TRBV10-3	TRBJ2-2	TGTGCCATCAGTGAAGGCCAGGGTGGGTCCGGGGAGCTGTTTTTT	CAISEGQGGSGELFF
-	16	-	TRBV7-9	TRBJ2-7	TGTGCCAGCAGCTTAGAAGCCGGGGCGATCGCCGGGGGGCAGTACTTC	CASSLEAGAIAGGQYF
TRBD1	15	-	TRBV18	TRBJ1-4	TGTGCCAGCTCACCAACGGGACAGGACCATGAAAAACTGTTTTTT	CASSPTGQDHEKLFF
TRBD1	13	-	TRBV5-1	TRBJ1-2	TGCGCCAGCAGCTTGGGGGACAGGGACGGCTACACCTTC	CASSLGDRDGYTF
-	14	-	TRBV29-1	TRBJ1-4	TGCAGCGTTGGCCAACAGGGACTGATTGAAAAACTGTTTTTT	CSVGQQGLIEKLFF
-	14	few	TRBV6-4	TRBJ2-1	TGTGCCAGCAGTGACGAGGCGGGATACAATGAGCAGTTCTTC	CASSDEAGYNEQFF
-	15	-	TRBV27	TRBJ2-6	TGTGCCAGCAGTGAGGATCTTAGTGGGGCCAACGTCCTGACTTTC	CASSEDLSGANVLTF
-	13	-	TRBV5-1	TRBJ2-7	TGCGCCAGCAGCTTGGAGGGGAACCGCGAGCAGTACTTC	CASSLEGNREQYF
-	15	-	TRBV18	TRBJ2-7	TGTGCCAGCTCACCAACCGGGCTTAGGGGCTACGAGCAGTACTTC	CASSPTGLRGYEQYF
TRBD1	15	many	TRBV7-2	TRBJ1-3	TGTGCCAGCAGCTCTCGGACAGGGGCTGGAAACACCATATATTTT	CASSSRTGAGNTIYF
TRBD2	17	-	TRBV15	TRBJ2-1	TGTGCCACCAGCAGAGAGACTAGCGGGGTCTTGAGGAATGAGCAGTTCTTC	CATSRETSGVLRNEQFF
TRBD2	16	-	TRBV30	TRBJ2-1	TGTGCCTGGAGCTCTAGCGGGAGTTCCCGATGGAATGAGCAGTTCTTC	CAWSSSGSSRWNEQFF
TRBD1	13	-	TRBV28	TRBJ2-5	TGTGCCAGCGTGGGGACAGGGATACGAGGGCAGTACTTC	CASVGTGIRGQYF
-	15	-	TRBV18	TRBJ1-1	TGTGCCAGCTCACCCACGCGGACAGATAACACTGAAGCTTTCTTT	CASSPTRTDNTEAFF
-	18	-	TRBV30	TRBJ2-6	TGTGCCTGGAGCCAAACGGGGGCTATGGGCTCTGGGGCCAACGTCCTGACTTTC	CAWSQTGAMGSGANVLTF
-	13	-	TRBV28	TRBJ1-2	TGTGCCAGCAGGCGGGCCAGCACAAATGGCTACACCTTC	CASRRASTNGYTF
-	15	few	TRBV7-3	TRBJ2-2	TGTGCCAGCAGCCCCAGGGTGGGCGGCGCCGGGGAGCTGTTTTTT	CASSPRVGGAGELFF
TRBD1	15	-	TRBV6-5	TRBJ1-2	TGTGCCAGCAGTTACTCGCGACAGGGCCTAGAGGGCTACACCTTC	CASSYSRQGLEGYTF
-	12	many	TRBV6-5	TRBJ1-3	TGTGCCAGCAGAACGTCTGGGAACACCATATATTTT	CASRTSGNTIYF